This T cell receptor beta chain was sequenced for a study of blood T cell repertoires in COVID-19 (dated by TCRdb to the early 2020s). With regard to the full study: Samples covering the acute and convalescent phases of COVID-19 were provided by collaborators in the United States, Italy and Spain. Deeply sampled blood TCRbeta repertoires from subjects exposed to, actively infected with, or recovered from COVID-19 were included in the dataset. A de-identified subject ID, COVID-19 status, age in years and sex were almost always included in the sample metadata. The prospective study material was composed of cDNA or gDNA derived from T cells, B-cell-depleted T cells, or PBMCs. Samples were obtained from the ongoing ImmuneRACE study (first 160 participants) and from approximately 1,200 subjects provided by 6 global collaborators. The repertoires were made available in a free public database intended to serve as a resource for research on the immune response to SARS-CoV-2. HLA class I and class II types, where available, came from metadata supplied by the sample provider rather than from assay-based typing.

TCRbeta CDR3 regions were amplified from genomic DNA by means of the immunoSEQ Assay, a bias-controlled multiplex PCR. Regarding the original processing steps: The number of nucleated cells in each sample was estimated by amplification of reference gene primers within the assay. To quantify the absolute abundance of each unique TCRbeta CDR3 rearrangement, sequence reads were collapsed and filtered. For each sample, productive Simpson clonality was calculated as the square root of Simpson's diversity index over productive rearrangements. The clones in this table, taken by TCRdb from immuneACCESS, are in-frame only. Not every clone is retained; where verified, under half of the shortfall comes from an unresolved V gene, and the cause of the rest is unknown. V, J and clone size were drawn from that table, and D and trimming were deduced from the DNA. Here the sample has hundreds of thousands of clones; 88% occur a single time. 2% to 2.5% of the sample is in the top ten clones.

Participants in the prospective study were enrolled through a virtual design, were aged roughly 18 to 95 years, and lived in under 25 United States geographic areas. Cohort assignment in the prospective study relied on participant-reported clinical history from a screening survey and a study questionnaire. Mobile phlebotomists in the prospective study collected whole blood, serum and a nasopharyngeal or oropharyngeal swab from every participant. Over an approximately two-month period, participants in the prospective study had the option of providing additional blood draws and questionnaires. Prospective study blood samples were shipped either frozen or at room temperature before DNA extraction. What the study reported, not specific to this receptor: How much clinical and demographic metadata was included differed by source and by participant, and the metadata was provided uncurated.

Cut back by 7 bases and 0 bases, the V and J ends lie 10 bases apart. Sequences SGHDT (CDR1) and YYEEEE (CDR2) are obtained from the germline V gene. The CDR3, cysteine through phenylalanine, is 14 amino acids long. Of the read, only the CDR3 DNA is kept; its 42 bases are in frame from base 1. Turning to this clone: This receptor's antigen is unknown. No much larger clone exists at a distance of one base, and base qualities are not known.

The clonotype was recovered from a woman between 35 and 50 years old with acute COVID-19. Sequencing was performed on PBMCs or T cells enriched from blood (not recorded which). The rearranged segments are TRBV5-6 and TRBJ2-2; perhaps TRBD1 is the D gene, with 6 bases matching. CDR3 reads: CASYGTPNTGELFF. The DNA is TGTGCCAGCTACGGGACACCGAACACCGGGGAGCTGTTTTTT. This CDR3, with the reference TRBV5-6 and TRBJ2-2 proteins standing in past its ends, gives the full variable domain DAGVTQSPTHLIKTRGQQVTLRCSPKSGHDTVSWYQQALGQGPQFIFQYYEEEERQRGNFPDRFSGHQFPNYSSELNVNALLLGDSALYLCASYGTPNTGELFFGEGSRLTVL.